This TCR beta chain stems from a study of CXCR3-negative and CXCR3-positive naive CD8 T cells. From germline, CDR1 is MNHEY and CDR2 SMNVEV (reference sequence). This CDR3 is built from 14 residues. As for this clonotype: Its antigen is not identified.

Researchers prepared the TRB cDNA libraries using 5' RACE with UMI labels. Reprocessing the 5' RACE reads, TCRdb reports a single entry for every CDR3 protein and omits DNA. The sample holds roughly 120,000 distinct CDR3 sequences. Whole-study results and caveats: The study found more hydrophobic TRB CDR3s in CXCR3-positive naive cells than in CXCR3-negative naive cells.

Identification of naive CD8+ T cells rested on CD45RO-CCR7+CD27+CD95- status. Sequenced: naive CXCR3+ CD8+ T cells from blood. Subset in this sample: CD45RO-CCR7+CD27+CD95- naive CD8+ T cells expressing CXCR3 (TNR3+). This clonotype was sampled from a human donor in good health. Some clones in this sample may be carry-over from other donors' samples. The chain carries TRBV27 and TRBJ2-7; TCRdb outputs TRBD1, but without DNA this stays unchecked. The chain's CDR3 is CASSDSLDSYEQYF.